Following are 28 T cell receptor beta chains from one sample sequenced in a study of T-cell reconstitution after alpha-beta-depleted transplantation in children. Unique molecular identifiers were used in preparing the TCRbeta library. MiXCR, run by TCRdb on the PCR reads, gives a single entry per CDR3 protein. Of under 350,000 distinct CDR3 sequences in the sample, about 10% were seen once. The material sequenced was PBMCs from the stem cell graft donor, taken from the stem cell graft. These TCRs come from a human donor who donated a stem cell graft to a child with SCID.

This clonotype was recorded many times. J is TRBJ2-5 and V is TRBV5-1; a weak D match, TRBD1 (5 bases). The germline CDR1 and CDR2 sequences are SGHRS and YFSETQ. V was clipped by 0 bases and J by 2 bases, with 11 bases between them. The CDR3 length is 15 residues. The CDR3, as DNA: TGCGCCAGCAGCTTGGCTGGGGCATCACAAGAGACCCAGTACTTC. This sequence encodes CASSLAGASQETQYF.

This clonotype was counted only a few times. This rearrangement joins TRBV6-1 to TRBJ2-1; 8 bases align to TRBD1. The germline gives CDR1 MNHNS, CDR2 SASEGT. Trimming cost V 8 bases and J 7 bases; bases outside gene matches: 13. This CDR3 is built from 15 residues. The DNA of the CDR3 is TGTGCCAGCCTCCCCTGGACAGGGTTAGTAAATGAGCAGTTCTTC. Translating gives CASLPWTGLVNEQFF.

The CDR3 coding sequence is TGTGCCAGCAGCGAAAACAGGGGGCGCCCCGGGGAGCTGTTTTTT. This encodes CASSENRGRPGELFF. V and J are TRBV7-8 and TRBJ2-2, with 9 bases matching TRBD1. Per germline, CDR1 SGHVS and CDR2 FQNEAQ. The CDR3 extends over 15 amino acids. The V and J ends lost 5 bases and 6 bases, in that order; junction bases with no gene match: 7. The entire variable domain, with the rest obtained from reference TRBV7-8 and TRBJ2-2, is as follows: GAGVSQSPRYKVAKRGQDVALRCDPISGHVSLFWYQQALGQGPEFLTYFQNEAQLDKSGLPSDRFFAERPEGSVSTLKIQRTQQEDSAVYLCASSENRGRPGELFFGEGSRLTVL.

This clonotype has a count of ten or more. The chain has TRBV6-1 and TRBJ2-2; 9 bases are shared with TRBD1. This CDR3 has 15 residues. Unmatched junction bases numbered 5, after V lost 5 bases and J lost 4 bases. CDR1 and CDR2 from the germline V gene are MNHNS and SASEGT. CDR3: CASSPTQGATGELFF. DNA for the CDR3: TGTGCCAGCAGTCCGACACAGGGGGCCACCGGGGAGCTGTTTTTT.

This clonotype appeared many times. The rearrangement joins TRBV5-1 to TRBJ2-7, with no clear D. Between the trimmed V and J ends, which lost 4 bases and 5 bases, there was a span of 16 bases. Per the germline V gene, CDR1 is SGHRS and CDR2 is YFSETQ. The CDR3 loop spans 14 amino acids. The chain's CDR3 is CASSVGSLRDEQYF. CDR3 nucleotides: TGCGCCAGCAGCGTTGGGTCCCTGCGCGACGAGCAGTACTTC.

The chain combines TRBV20-1 with TRBJ2-7; 8 positions match TRBD1. V gave up 2 bases and J gave up 0 bases; unmatched junction bases: 6. The germline CDR1 and CDR2 sequences are DFQATT and SNEGSKA (reference sequence). The CDR3 consists of 15 residues. CDR3 DNA sequence: TGCAGTGCTAGACCCGGGACAGGCAGCTCCTACGAGCAGTACTTC. This sequence encodes CSARPGTGSSYEQYF.

The rearrangement uses TRBV19 and TRBJ1-3, with D possibly matching TRBD1 (6 bases). V was cut by 11 bases and J by 2 bases, with 13 bases left in between. Germline CDR1 is LNHDA and CDR2 is SQIVND (reference sequence). The CDR3 is made up of 13 amino acids. As DNA, the CDR3 is TGTGCCGGATCAGGGGAGCCTGGAAACACCATATATTTT. Protein: CAGSGEPGNTIYF.

This clonotype was counted a few times. This chain joins TRBV27 and TRBJ2-1; 13 bases map to TRBD2. The V gene end was trimmed by 6 bases and the J gene end by 3 bases; junction bases not matched to a gene: 11. This CDR3 region has 18 residues. CDR1 MNHEY and CDR2 SMNVEV come from the germline V gene (reference sequence). For the CDR3, the DNA is TGTGCCAGCAGCGGACTAGCGGGGGAGCACGGGGGCTACAATGAGCAGTTCTTC. It yields the protein CASSGLAGEHGGYNEQFF.

This clonotype showed up just a few times. This chain joins TRBV6-1 and TRBJ1-5; D remains unclear. Trimming removed 3 bases at V and 6 bases at J, with 6 bases between. The CDR3 spans 12 residues. Germline-derived CDR1 and CDR2 are MNHNS and SASEGT. CDR3 coding DNA: TGTGCCAGCAGTGACCAGATTCAGCCCCAGCATTTT. Protein product: CASSDQIQPQHF.

This clonotype has a count of ten or more. V usage is TRBV25-1 and J usage is TRBJ2-7; tentative D call: TRBD1 (6 bases). V was clipped by 1 base and J by 0 bases, with 19 bases between them. Germline assignment: CDR1 MGHDK and CDR2 SYGVNS. This CDR3 has 18 residues. CDR3 sequence: CASSELGGGTESSYEQYF. CDR3 nucleotides: TGTGCCAGCAGTGAATTAGGGGGTGGGACGGAGAGCTCCTACGAGCAGTACTTC.

The table lists this clonotype with a few counts. The chain is built from TRBV20-1 and TRBJ2-4, with D unclear. Germline V lookup: CDR1 DFQATT, CDR2 SNEGSKA (reference sequence). This CDR3 comprises 14 residues. Deletions cut 6 bases from V and 0 bases from J, with 12 bases between. CDR3 coding DNA: TGCAGTGCCTCTGACATTCTAGCCAAAAACATTCAGTACTTC. Translating it yields CSASDILAKNIQYF.

The chain joins TRBV27 to TRBJ1-1; D perhaps matches TRBD1 (6 bases). Germline-derived CDR1 and CDR2 are MNHEY and SMNVEV (reference sequence). The V and J ends lost 5 bases and 4 bases respectively, with 17 bases between them. The CDR3 runs 15 residues. The CDR3 is CASSTSRGVSTEAFF. CDR3 sequence (DNA): TGTGCCAGCAGTACCTCCAGGGGAGTAAGCACTGAAGCTTTCTTT.

In this sample, this clonotype turned up a few times. This chain uses TRBV20-1 with TRBJ2-7, with D possibly TRBD2 on 5 matching bases. The V end lost 6 bases, the J end lost 5 bases, and 17 bases lay between the germline ends. CDR3 length: 13 residues. The germline V gene has CDR1 DFQATT and CDR2 SNEGSKA (reference sequence). CDR3 sequence reads: CSANPDSGDEQYF. In DNA, the CDR3 is TGCAGTGCAAACCCGGACTCCGGGGACGAGCAGTACTTC.

This clonotype was detected only a few times. The chain combines TRBV25-1 with TRBJ2-3; either TRBD1 or TRBD2 may fit D (7 bases each). Trimming cost V 4 bases and J 4 bases, with 18 bases left between them. This CDR3 contains 16 residues. Germline CDR1 is MGHDK and CDR2 is SYGVNS. The DNA for the CDR3 is TGTGCCAGCAGTGCCCACAGGGGAGGGCAGGCAGATACGCAGTATTTT. Protein: CASSAHRGGQADTQYF.

The chain has TRBV6-5 and TRBJ1-1; no reliable D call. There are 14 residues in the CDR3. Trimming removed 4 bases at V and 0 bases at J, with 9 bases between. CDR1 is MNHEY and CDR2 is SVGAGI in the germline V gene. The CDR3 DNA sequence: TGTGCCAGCAGTTTCAGGACTGTGAACACTGAAGCTTTCTTT. This gives the protein CASSFRTVNTEAFF.

The table lists this clonotype with many counts. The chain carries TRBV9 and TRBJ2-7; a weak D match, TRBD2 (5 bases). The V and J ends lost 0 bases and 0 bases respectively, with 7 bases between them. CDR1 is SGDLS, CDR2 YYNGEE, per germline. This CDR3 spans 14 amino acids. DNA of the CDR3: TGTGCCAGCAGCGTAGCCGACTACTCCTACGAGCAGTACTTC. This sequence encodes CASSVADYSYEQYF. Variable domain in full (rest from reference TRBV9 and TRBJ2-7): DSGVTQTPKHLITATGQRVTLRCSPRSGDLSVYWYQQSLDQGLQFLIQYYNGEERAKGNILERFSAQQFPDLHSELNLSSLELGDSALYFCASSVADYSYEQYFGPGTRLTVT.

This clonotype showed up many times. This chain connects TRBV7-9 to TRBJ2-1; D is undetermined. This CDR3 region has 12 residues. V lost 2 bases and J lost 5, with 4 bases in between. Germline assignment: CDR1 SEHNR and CDR2 FQNEAQ (reference sequence). The CDR3 reads CASSLRDNEQFF. The CDR3 DNA is TGTGCCAGCAGCTTACGGGACAATGAGCAGTTCTTC.

This clonotype was counted a single time. The V call is TRBV12-3 or TRBV12-4, the J call TRBJ2-7; 8 bases are a match to TRBD1. Trimming took 2 bases from V and 4 from J; bases not matched to a gene: 10. The CDR3 consists of 16 residues. The CDR3 here is CASSLPRTGSPYEQYF. CDR3 DNA: TGTGCCAGCAGTTTACCTCGGACAGGGAGCCCTTACGAGCAGTACTTC.

This clonotype turned up a few times. The CDR3 spells CASSYGVDNSPLHF. The CDR3 DNA reads TGTGCCAGCAGTTACGGGGTGGATAATTCACCCCTCCACTTT. The chain combines TRBV12-3 or TRBV12-4 with TRBJ1-6; D gene ambiguous. CDR3 length: 14 amino acids. V was clipped by 4 bases and J by 5 bases, with 9 bases between them.

This clonotype has more than one count but fewer than ten. This rearrangement joins TRBV20-1 to TRBJ1-1; 7 positions agree with TRBD1. Germline loops: CDR1 DFQATT, CDR2 SNEGSKA (reference sequence). This CDR3 contains 15 residues. The ends lost 6 bases at V and 0 bases at J; junction bases unmatched: 10. CDR3 DNA sequence: TGCAGTGCCAGACAGGGTTGGGGATTGAACACTGAAGCTTTCTTT. Encoded protein: CSARQGWGLNTEAFF.

The chain combines TRBV6-5 with TRBJ1-6, with 7 bases identical to TRBD1. This CDR3 spans 15 amino acids. From germline, CDR1 is MNHEY and CDR2 SVGAGI. V dropped 6 bases and J dropped 2; count of bases not matched to a gene: 4. The DNA for the CDR3 is TGTGCCAGCAGGCGGGACAGCGCCTATAATTCACCCCTCCACTTT. As protein: CASRRDSAYNSPLHF.

This clonotype has more than one count but fewer than ten. Here the CDR3 DNA reads TGTGCCAGCAGTTTTTATCCGCGGACAGAAGACACAGATACGCAGTATTTT. This codes for CASSFYPRTEDTDTQYF. The genes are TRBV12-3 or TRBV12-4 and TRBJ2-3, with a weak D call TRBD1 (6 bases). V lost 3 bases, J lost 2 bases, and 18 bases lay in between. The CDR3 totals 17 residues.

Only a few counts were recorded for this clonotype. The chain couples TRBV5-1 to TRBJ2-4, with 10 bases identical to TRBD2. This CDR3 has 15 residues. Germline V CDR1 and CDR2: SGHRS, YFSETQ. V lost 5 bases, J lost 8 bases, and 10 bases stayed unmatched. The CDR3 region has the DNA TGCGCCAGCAGTGGTGGACTAGCGGCGGTCGACATTCAGTACTTC. Protein sequence: CASSGGLAAVDIQYF.

This clonotype has a handful of counts. The chain recombines TRBV6-5 with TRBJ1-1, with a tentative D call TRBD1 (6 bases). CDR1 and CDR2 (germline): MNHEY, SVGAGI. This CDR3 region has 16 residues. Trimming left V 6 bases short and J 0 bases short, with 17 bases between. CDR3 nucleotide sequence: TGTGCCAGCAGACCGTCAGGGGTATGGATGAACACTGAAGCTTTCTTT. It is translated as CASRPSGVWMNTEAFF.

The table lists this clonotype with many counts. The chain combines TRBV5-5 with TRBJ2-7; the D gene is possibly TRBD1 (6 bases). This CDR3 comprises 14 residues. The V end was cut by 0 bases, the J end by 4 bases, with 11 bases between. Germline-derived CDR1 and CDR2 are SGHKS and YYEKEE (reference sequence). CDR3 DNA sequence: TGTGCCAGCAGCTTGGGTACAGGGAAATACGAGCAGTACTTC. Its translation: CASSLGTGKYEQYF.

The V and J genes are TRBV3-1 and TRBJ1-1, with 7 bases lining up with TRBD1. V gave up 7 bases and J gave up 4 bases; unmatched junction bases: 6. This CDR3 region has 13 residues. The germline CDR1 and CDR2 sequences are LGHDT and YNNKEL (reference sequence). This CDR3 reads CASKGALGTEAFF. Written as DNA, the CDR3 is TGTGCCAGCAAGGGGGCGCTGGGCACTGAAGCTTTCTTT.

This chain joins TRBV24-1 and TRBJ2-1, with D possibly matching TRBD2 (5 bases). The length of the CDR3 is 13 residues. Between the trimmed V and J ends, which lost 3 bases and 10 bases, there was a span of 12 bases. Germline V lookup: CDR1 KGHDR, CDR2 SFDVKD. CDR3 in DNA: TGTGCCACCAGTGATCGGGGTCTCGGGGAGCAGTTCTTC. It translates to CATSDRGLGEQFF.

The rearrangement uses TRBV9 and TRBJ1-1, with TRBD1 matching 7 bases. Germline assignment: CDR1 SGDLS and CDR2 YYNGEE. The CDR3 spans 15 residues. V was clipped by 2 bases and J by 1 base; unmatched bases: 5. CDR3 DNA: TGTGCCAGCAGCGTGTCTCAGGGGGAGAACACTGAAGCTTTCTTT. This codes for CASSVSQGENTEAFF.